This T cell receptor (beta chain) was captured by sequencing in a study of vaccination and CD4 T cells after COVID-19. Overall study context: Four females and six males made up the convalescents, two of whom were Hispanic. Participants got two doses of BNT162b2 or mRNA-1273 vaccine. At a median approximately 99 days (range 35 to 161) after diagnosis, post-COVID samples were drawn.

TCRdb re-called the PCR reads with MiXCR, one entry per CDR3 protein. This table holds just over 35,000 distinct CDR3 sequences, about 35% found once. Study-wide points: Convalescent patients' clones that were vaccine-specific were spike mono-reactive in 304 of 307 cases.

With regard to this clonotype: Its target is not known.

Time point meaning: late sampling 161 to 241 days after vaccination in three convalescent patients. Trimming cost V 3 bases and J 5 bases; bases outside gene matches: 3. Germline V lookup: CDR1 MRHNA, CDR2 SNTAGT. The CDR3 loop spans 14 amino acids. The rearrangement uses TRBV6-4 and TRBJ2-7, with 11 bases matching TRBD2. This receptor was obtained from a human donor who had recovered from COVID-19. Here the sequenced sample was CD4+ T cells from blood, taken about 7 months after SARS-CoV-2 vaccination. This CDR3 reads CASSEIAGGNEQYF. DNA for the CDR3: TGTGCCAGCAGTGAAATAGCGGGAGGGAACGAGCAGTACTTC.